This T cell receptor (beta chain) was recorded in a study of T cells after yellow fever vaccination. On the study more broadly: Those fractions that held only low numbers of cells were prepared using the SMART-Seq v4 Ultra Low Input RNA kit.

Remarks on this clonotype: Its antigen is still unknown.

Template switching by 5'RACE produced TCR cDNA, adding a universal primer site and UMIs. TCRdb ran MiXCR on the 5' RACE reads and lists one entry per CDR3 protein. The sample yields about 400,000 distinct CDR3 sequences, roughly 6.1% seen once. Trimming pared 2 bases from V and 0 bases from J, leaving 7 bases between. The CDR3 has 14 residues. CDR1 MNHEY and CDR2 SVGAGI come from the germline V gene. Study conclusions and caveats: A faster peak, day 5 versus 15, was reached by the weaker secondary response. Most primary-vaccination clones reappeared after the booster (approximately 97% CD4, more than 70% CD8).

This clonotype originated in a man aged 30-40 years who received the YFV17D yellow fever vaccine. The specimen was PBMCs, collected 5 days after the yellow fever booster vaccination. The rearrangement links TRBV6-5 to TRBJ2-5; D possibly uses TRBD1 or TRBD2 (5 bases each). The CDR3 DNA reads TGTGCCAGCAGTTACCGGGACCACCAAGAGACCCAGTACTTC. This translates into CASSYRDHQETQYF.